This TCR beta chain was obtained from a study of blood T cell repertoires in COVID-19. Overall study: The United States, Italy and Spain provided the acute and convalescent COVID-19 samples. Nucleic acid was either cDNA or gDNA, and it came from T cells, B-cell-depleted T cells, or PBMCs.

This clone was observed a single time. How the authors handled the data: By means of reference gene primer amplification, nucleated cell counts were estimated. TCRdb keeps only in-frame clones here, not all; method: immunoSEQ multiplex PCR. That table furnishes V, J and clone size, whereas the DNA furnished D and trimming. The table records approximately 190,000 clones, around nine tenths of them present only once. The sequenced sample consisted of peripheral blood. The receptor's source is a woman between 40 and 55 years old who had recovered from COVID-19.

CDR3 sequence reads: CASLADTQYF. Written as DNA, the CDR3 is TGTGCCAGCCTCGCGGATACGCAGTATTTT. The rearrangement joins TRBV2 to TRBJ2-3; D not resolved. This CDR3 contains 10 residues. CDR1 and CDR2 (germline): SNHLY, FYNNEI. V lost 8 bases to trimming and J lost 6 bases, with 6 bases between them. Filled out from reference TRBV2 and TRBJ2-3, the complete variable domain reads EPEVTQTPSHQVTQMGQEVILRCVPISNHLYFYWYRQILGQKVEFLVSFYNNEISEKSEIFDDQFSVERPDGSNFTLKIRSTKLEDSAMYFCASLADTQYFGPGTRLTVL.